This is a list of T cell receptor beta chains from one sample in a study of T cell repertoires in cytomegalovirus infection. TCRdb fed the reads into MiXCR, producing one record per CDR3 protein. The sample holds 300,000 or so distinct CDR3 sequences, around a quarter seen once. These receptors' antigens are unknown. The sequencing used cultured PBMCs, collected from culture after CMV antigen stimulation. The source of these receptors is a human donor in good health (CMV status not recorded). Some clones in this sample may be carry-over from other donors' samples. The CDR3 runs from the conserved cysteine through the conserved F or W. D genes are given only for firm matches. The listing skips clone size in some rows; elsewhere it reads once, few, many or a size class.

clone size	V gene	J gene	D gene	CDR3 length	CDR3 protein	CDR3 DNA
-	TRBV7-6	TRBJ1-6	TRBD1	15	CASSPGQAENSPLHF	TGTGCCAGCAGCCCGGGACAGGCGGAGAATTCACCCCTCCACTTT
-	TRBV12-3/TRBV12-4	TRBJ1-1	TRBD1	14	CVSSTRQGNTEAFF	TGTGTCAGCAGCACGAGACAGGGGAACACTGAAGCTTTCTTT
few	TRBV12-3/TRBV12-4	TRBJ2-1	TRBD2	16	CASRATSVTIYNEQFF	TGTGCCAGCAGAGCAACTAGCGTTACAATATACAATGAGCAGTTCTTC
-	TRBV6-4	TRBJ2-1	-	17	CASSDSKGPDFNNEQFF	TGTGCCAGCAGTGACTCAAAAGGGCCGGACTTCAACAATGAGCAGTTCTTC
-	TRBV7-6	TRBJ2-2	TRBD1	15	CASSLGQLNTGELFF	TGTGCCAGCAGCCTGGGACAGTTAAACACCGGGGAGCTGTTTTTT
few	TRBV9	TRBJ2-1	-	15	CASSPRLGSYNEQFF	TGTGCCAGCAGCCCACGACTAGGCTCCTACAATGAGCAGTTCTTC
many	TRBV7-2	TRBJ2-3	TRBD2	16	CASSFGNSGVTDTQYF	TGTGCCAGCAGCTTCGGGAATAGCGGGGTCACAGATACGCAGTATTTT
many	TRBV7-2	TRBJ2-2	-	15	CASSLTGSDTGELFF	TGTGCCAGCAGCTTAACAGGGTCGGACACCGGGGAGCTGTTTTTT
few	TRBV5-1	TRBJ1-4	-	13	CASSLMGSEKLFF	TGCGCCAGCAGCTTAATGGGATCTGAAAAACTGTTTTTT
many	TRBV7-2	TRBJ2-7	-	15	CASSLTPAESYEQYF	TGTGCCAGCAGCTTAACCCCAGCGGAGTCATACGAGCAGTACTTC
many	TRBV7-9	TRBJ1-3	-	14	CASSPAGSGNTIYF	TGTGCCAGCAGCCCCGCAGGCTCTGGAAACACCATATATTTT
-	TRBV7-6	TRBJ2-5	-	13	CASSLVVKETQYF	TGTGCCAGCAGCTTAGTCGTAAAAGAGACCCAGTACTTC
few	TRBV12-3/TRBV12-4	TRBJ2-5	-	15	CASNTGAETGASQYF	TGTGCCAGCAACACGGGCGCAGAGACTGGGGCGTCCCAGTACTTC
many	TRBV7-2	TRBJ2-5	TRBD2	16	CASSNRLAGGQETQYF	TGTGCCAGCAGCAATCGACTAGCGGGAGGACAAGAGACCCAGTACTTC
few	TRBV7-2	TRBJ2-3	TRBD2	16	CASSFRSSGVTDTQYF	TGTGCCAGCAGCTTCAGAAGTAGCGGGGTCACAGATACGCAGTATTTT
-	TRBV7-8	TRBJ2-1	-	11	CAGGPSDEQFF	TGTGCCGGAGGGCCCTCCGATGAGCAGTTCTTC
few	TRBV7-3	TRBJ2-2	TRBD2	18	CASSSDRLSGMDTGELFF	TGTGCCAGCAGCTCTGACAGACTAAGCGGGATGGACACCGGGGAGCTGTTTTTT
-	TRBV27	TRBJ2-1	TRBD1	14	CASSGQGAAREQFF	TGTGCCAGCAGTGGGCAGGGGGCGGCAAGGGAGCAGTTCTTC
-	TRBV7-6	TRBJ2-1	TRBD2	18	CASSQTSGRMGSYNEQFF	TGTGCCAGCAGCCAGACTAGCGGGAGAATGGGCTCCTACAATGAGCAGTTCTTC
-	TRBV6-2/TRBV6-3	TRBJ2-1	-	16	CASSYSAGTVYNEQFF	TGTGCCAGCAGTTACTCTGCGGGGACCGTTTACAATGAGCAGTTCTTC
many	TRBV7-2	TRBJ2-1	-	13	CASSAPRFNEQFF	TGTGCCAGCAGCGCCCCTAGATTCAATGAGCAGTTCTTC
few	TRBV24-1	TRBJ2-3	TRBD2	15	CATRASGRPTDTQYF	TGTGCCACCAGGGCTAGCGGGAGGCCCACAGATACGCAGTATTTT
many	TRBV6-5	TRBJ2-3	-	16	CASSYKTSQRGDTQYF	TGTGCCAGCAGTTACAAGACTAGCCAGAGGGGGGATACGCAGTATTTT
many	TRBV7-9	TRBJ2-5	-	16	CASSLGTTITQETQYF	TGTGCCAGCAGCCTTGGGACAACTATAACCCAAGAGACCCAGTACTTC
many	TRBV7-2	TRBJ1-2	TRBD1	13	CASSLQGALGYTF	TGTGCCAGCAGCCTACAGGGGGCGCTTGGCTACACCTTC
-	TRBV24-1	TRBJ2-3	-	17	CATSDFSGGPTGDTQYF	TGTGCCACCAGTGATTTCAGCGGCGGGCCCACCGGGGATACGCAGTATTTT
-	TRBV7-2	TRBJ2-2	-	15	CASSLFIAKAGELFF	TGTGCCAGCAGCTTGTTTATTGCGAAGGCCGGGGAGCTGTTTTTT
few	TRBV4-3	TRBJ2-2	TRBD2	15	CASSQGAGGPGELFF	TGCGCCAGCAGCCAGGGAGCGGGAGGGCCCGGGGAGCTGTTTTTT
few	TRBV7-2	TRBJ2-3	TRBD2	16	CASSLGRGSVPDTQYF	TGTGCCAGCAGCTTGGGGCGCGGGAGCGTTCCAGATACGCAGTATTTT
-	TRBV25-1	TRBJ1-1	-	14	CASSELDSGTEAFF	TGTGCCAGCAGTGAATTGGACAGTGGGACTGAAGCTTTCTTT
few	TRBV6-4	TRBJ2-1	TRBD1	17	CASSGTSRQGACNEQFF	TGTGCCAGCAGTGGGACTTCCCGGCAGGGGGCGTGTAATGAGCAGTTCTTC
many	TRBV7-2	TRBJ2-3	TRBD1	14	CASSLDRHTDTQYF	TGTGCCAGCAGCCTGGACAGGCACACAGATACGCAGTATTTT
-	TRBV19	TRBJ2-6	TRBD1	16	CASTRDRLSGANVLTF	TGTGCCAGTACACGGGACAGGCTTTCTGGGGCCAACGTCCTGACTTTC
-	TRBV11-2	TRBJ2-2	TRBD2	17	CASSPEGGLAYTGELFF	TGTGCCAGCAGCCCCGAAGGAGGACTAGCCTACACCGGGGAGCTGTTTTTT
-	TRBV6-1	TRBJ1-1	-	14	CASRRGWENTEAFF	TGTGCCAGCAGGAGAGGGTGGGAGAACACTGAAGCTTTCTTT
-	TRBV2	TRBJ2-5	TRBD2	16	CASRRTSGMAQETQYF	TGTGCCAGCAGGAGGACTAGCGGAATGGCGCAAGAGACCCAGTACTTC
-	TRBV24-1	TRBJ1-1	-	13	CATSDSANTEAFF	TGTGCCACCAGTGATTCGGCGAACACTGAAGCTTTCTTT
few	TRBV7-3	TRBJ2-7	-	14	CASSRLTQPTKQYF	TGTGCCAGCAGCCGTTTGACTCAACCAACCAAGCAGTACTTC
few	TRBV24-1	TRBJ2-1	TRBD1	16	CATSERIGTGRIEQFF	TGTGCCACCAGTGAGCGAATTGGGACAGGGAGGATTGAGCAGTTCTTC
few	TRBV7-6	TRBJ2-5	-	14	CASSQGRVGETQYF	TGTGCCAGCAGTCAGGGGCGGGTCGGAGAGACCCAGTACTTC
few	TRBV5-4	TRBJ2-5	TRBD1	15	CASSAPGQGSETQYF	TGTGCCAGCAGCGCACCGGGACAGGGGAGTGAGACCCAGTACTTC
-	TRBV7-9	TRBJ1-1	TRBD1	13	CASTHTGDVEAFF	TGTGCCAGCACCCACACAGGGGACGTTGAAGCTTTCTTT
-	TRBV5-1	TRBJ2-2	-	16	CASSTSTGQGAGELFF	TGCGCCAGCAGCACCTCGACAGGTCAAGGCGCCGGGGAGCTGTTTTTT
-	TRBV7-2	TRBJ2-1	-	14	CASSPTGGISEQFF	TGTGCCAGCAGCCCCACGGGCGGGATAAGTGAGCAGTTCTTC
once	TRBV2	TRBJ2-1	-	13	CASSERGFNEQFF	TGTGCCAGCAGTGAGAGAGGCTTCAATGAGCAGTTCTTC
few	TRBV5-4	TRBJ2-1	TRBD2	19	CASSLVGFMGLAGRQEQFF	TGTGCCAGCAGCTTGGTAGGTTTTATGGGACTAGCGGGGCGTCAGGAGCAGTTCTTC
-	TRBV6-1	TRBJ2-5	-	14	CASSDATIRETQYF	TGTGCCAGCAGTGACGCAACAATACGAGAGACCCAGTACTTC